Below, 26 T cell receptor beta chains from the same sample are listed, as sequenced in a study of CD8+CD57+ T cells in acquired aplastic anemia. Both TCR beta VDJ combination and CDR3 sequence profiling were carried out. Genomic DNA was the template for this profiling. TCRdb recomputed calls from the reads with MiXCR, one row per CDR3 protein. Of about 150,000 distinct CDR3 sequences listed, less than 60% are singletons. Flow cytometry had shown expanded CD8+CD57+ cells in the patients chosen for sequencing. The sequencing sample was made of sorted CD4+, CD8+, or CD8+CD57+ T cells (not recorded which) from PBMCs. The receptors shown here come from a human donor with aplastic anemia.

For this clonotype: Germline and junction disagree at one end, which may indicate a read error. The genes are TRBV7-9 and TRBJ1-6; the D gene is possibly TRBD1 (5 bases). This CDR3 is 14 amino acids long. The germline CDR1 and CDR2 sequences are SEHNR and FQNEAQ (reference sequence). CDR3 DNA sequence: TGTGCTAGCAGCTTAGAGGGGTCGAATTCACCCCTCCACTTT. Its protein product is CASSLEGSNSPLHF.

Concerning this clonotype: One end of the junction is discordant with germline, which a read error may explain. V gene TRBV19 combines with J gene TRBJ1-5; D remains unclear. Germline CDR1 reads LNHDA; CDR2 reads SQIVND (reference sequence). The CDR3 spans 14 residues. CDR3 amino acids: CASRAPYSNRPQHF. CDR3 nucleotides: TGTGCCAGTAGGGCCCCTTATAGCAATCGGCCCCAGCATTTT.

The chain carries TRBV2 and TRBJ2-2; D remains unclear. V dropped 7 bases and J dropped 13 bases, with 13 bases sitting between them. The germline V gene encodes CDR1 SNHLY and CDR2 FYNNEI. The CDR3 covers 11 residues. As DNA, the CDR3 is TGTGCCAGCACGAGAGAGGCTGGGCTGTTTTTT. Protein product: CASTREAGLFF.

The chain couples TRBV19 to TRBJ1-2; 7 positions match TRBD1. Looked up from germline, CDR1 is LNHDA and CDR2 is SQIVND (reference sequence). The CDR3 is 13 residues long. The junction had 5 bases not matched to a gene; V was cut back by 2 bases and J by 8 bases. CDR3 nucleotide sequence: TGTGCCAGTAGTATAACAGGGGCTCAGGGCTACACCTTC. This encodes CASSITGAQGYTF.

The chain couples TRBV12-3 or TRBV12-4 to TRBJ2-1, with D perhaps TRBD2 (5 bases). The length of the CDR3 is 12 residues. The V end lost 4 bases, the J end lost 10 bases, and 11 bases lay between the germline ends. CDR3 protein: CASSYGETEQFF. The CDR3 DNA sequence: TGTGCCAGCAGTTACGGGGAAACCGAGCAGTTCTTC.

The genes are TRBV24-1 and TRBJ2-2; possibly TRBD1 or TRBD2 for D (5 bases each). The CDR3 contains 15 residues. In germline, CDR1 is KGHDR, CDR2 SFDVKD. V was shortened by 5 bases and J by 2 bases, with 11 bases between the two germline ends. In DNA, the CDR3 is TGTGCCACCAGTGGTAGTGGGGGAAACACCGGGGAGCTGTTTTTT. This encodes CATSGSGGNTGELFF.

This clonotype appeared many times. The CDR3 DNA sequence: TGTGCCAGTAGTATAGAACGGCTAGCGGGACCCTACGAGCAGTACTTC. Protein: CASSIERLAGPYEQYF. V gene TRBV19 combines with J gene TRBJ2-7; TRBD2 matches 9 bases. The CDR3 is made up of 16 amino acids. From germline, CDR1 is LNHDA and CDR2 SQIVND (reference sequence). Losses at the gene ends were 0 bases for V and 2 bases for J; bases not matched to a gene: 5.

The rearrangement joins TRBV24-1 to TRBJ2-7; D unclear. The CDR3 loop spans 13 amino acids. Per germline, CDR1 KGHDR and CDR2 SFDVKD. V lost 6 bases, J lost 4 bases, and 12 bases lay in between. The CDR3 is CATSPARSYEQYF. The DNA of the CDR3 is TGTGCCACCAGTCCAGCCCGGTCTTACGAGCAGTACTTC.

The CDR3 sequence is CATSEYGPVGETQYF. The CDR3 DNA reads TGTGCCACCAGTGAATACGGACCGGTGGGGGAAACCCAGTACTTC. The chain is built from TRBV24-1 and TRBJ2-5; D assignment may be TRBD1 or TRBD2 (5 bases each). Germline lookup yields CDR1 KGHDR and CDR2 SFDVKD. Deletions cut 4 bases from V and 8 bases from J, with 19 bases between. This CDR3 has 15 residues.

This clonotype was counted only a few times. This sequence joins TRBV13 and TRBJ2-7, with D perhaps matching TRBD1 (5 bases). The CDR3 extends over 14 amino acids. Deletions cut 4 bases from V and 1 base from J, with 11 bases between. Germline loops: CDR1 PRHDT, CDR2 FYEKMQ (reference sequence). The CDR3 coding sequence is TGTGCCAGCAGCTCCTTACAGGAATCCTACGAGCAGTACTTC. This gives the protein CASSSLQESYEQYF. Complete variable domain (other parts from reference TRBV13 and TRBJ2-7): AAGVIQSPRHLIKEKRETATLKCYPIPRHDTVYWYQQGPGQDPQFLISFYEKMQSDKGSIPDRFSAQQFSDYHSELNMSSLELGDSALYFCASSSLQESYEQYFGPGTRLTVT.

This chain connects TRBV10-3 to TRBJ2-5, with 11 bases lining up with TRBD2. The junction had 3 bases not matched to a gene; V was cut back by 5 bases and J by 4 bases. CDR1 ENHRY and CDR2 SYGVKD come from the germline V gene. The CDR3 contains 14 residues. DNA for the CDR3: TGTGCCATCAGTCCTCTAGCGGGAGGAGAGACCCAGTACTTC. Translation gives CAISPLAGGETQYF.

At least ten counts were recorded for this clonotype. The rearrangement links TRBV11-2 to TRBJ2-2; D is unresolved. CDR3 length: 18 amino acids. Trimming removed 1 base from V and 4 bases from J, with 19 bases in between. CDR1 is SGHAT and CDR2 is FQNNGV in the germline V gene. This CDR3 reads CASSLVPPGRVATGELFF. For the CDR3, the DNA is TGTGCCAGCAGCTTAGTCCCTCCGGGCCGGGTGGCCACCGGGGAGCTGTTTTTT.

The genes are TRBV11-2 and TRBJ2-7, with 7 bases matching TRBD1. This CDR3 is built from 16 residues. CDR1 is SGHAT, CDR2 FQNNGV, per germline. Germline trimming cut 6 bases from V and 6 bases from J; bases unmatched to any gene: 17. CDR3 in DNA: TGTGCCAGCAGACGACTAACCGGGACAGCAAACTTCGAGCAGTACTTC. Translating it yields CASRRLTGTANFEQYF. Drawing the rest from reference TRBV11-2 and TRBJ2-7, the complete variable domain is EAGVAQSPRYKIIEKRQSVAFWCNPISGHATLYWYQQILGQGPKLLIQFQNNGVVDDSQLPKDRFSAERLKGVDSTLKIQPAKLEDSAVYLCASRRLTGTANFEQYFGPGTRLTVT.

To note about this clonotype: One end of the junction varies from germline; a read error may be responsible. The chain is built from TRBV29-1 and TRBJ2-3, with 9 nucleotides matching TRBD1. Germline V gene data show CDR1 as SQVTM and CDR2 as ANQGSEA. The CDR3 has 17 amino acids. CDR3 sequence: CSAPNPTGGSFTDTQYF. In DNA, the CDR3 is TGCAGCGCTCCGAATCCGACAGGGGGGTCCTTTACAGATACGCAGTATTTC.

This clonotype appeared once. The chain carries TRBV24-1 and TRBJ2-1, with 11 positions matching TRBD2. The CDR3 loop spans 15 amino acids. The J segment lost 7 bases and the V segment lost 5 bases, leaving 6 bases of the junction unmatched. Germline CDR1 reads KGHDR; CDR2 reads SFDVKD. The DNA of the CDR3 is TGTGCCACCAGTGCCATTAGCGGGGGGGCGAATGAGCAGTTCTTC. It specifies CATSAISGGANEQFF.

The sample holds many counts of this clonotype. This sequence joins TRBV7-8 and TRBJ2-7; D may be TRBD1 or TRBD2 (6 bases each). V was clipped by 1 base and J by 7 bases, with 17 bases between them. Germline CDR1 reads SGHVS; CDR2 reads FQNEAQ. The length of the CDR3 is 15 residues. CDR3 region: CASSLVLGGQGEQYF. Written as DNA, the CDR3 is TGTGCCAGCAGCTTAGTCCTGGGGGGCCAGGGAGAGCAGTACTTC.

This clonotype was picked up many times. The rearrangement links TRBV7-6 to TRBJ2-2; either TRBD1 or TRBD2 may fit D (5 bases each). Trimming stripped 0 bases from V and 6 bases from J, with 11 bases between. The CDR3 sequence is 15 residues long. Germline V gene data show CDR1 as SGHVS and CDR2 as FNYEAQ. The CDR3 loop reads CASSLAGPYAGELFF. CDR3 DNA sequence: TGTGCCAGCAGCTTAGCGGGACCCTATGCCGGGGAGCTGTTTTTT.

This chain's CDR3 is CASSQGTGGTEAFF. The CDR3 nucleotides read TGTGCCAGCAGCCAGGGGACAGGGGGAACTGAAGCTTTCTTT. This chain links TRBV5-4 with TRBJ1-1, with 11 bases that match TRBD1. The V segment lost 4 bases and the J segment 5 bases; nucleotides outside the gene matches: 4. The CDR3 extends over 14 amino acids. The germline V gene encodes CDR1 SGHNT and CDR2 YYREEE (reference sequence).

This clonotype was recorded many times. The chain joins TRBV12-3 or TRBV12-4 to TRBJ2-3; TRBD2 aligns across 8 bases. Losses at the gene ends were 5 bases for V and 3 bases for J; bases not matched to a gene: 1. The CDR3 has 13 residues. CDR3 sequence reads: CASSRLATDTQYF. The CDR3 nucleotides are TGTGCCAGCAGTCGACTAGCGACAGATACGCAGTATTTT.

The chain carries TRBV7-3 and TRBJ2-5; D possibly corresponds to TRBD1 (5 bases). Germline loops: CDR1 SGHTA, CDR2 FQGTGA. The CDR3 runs 13 residues. V lost 5 bases and J lost 5, with 12 bases in between. CDR3 coding DNA: TGTGCCAGCAGCCCGGACATCGCCGAGACCCAGTACTTC. Translating gives CASSPDIAETQYF.

This clonotype has at least ten counts. This chain uses TRBV19 with TRBJ1-1; TRBD1 aligns across 8 bases. Germline CDR1 LNHDA, CDR2 SQIVND (reference sequence). V lost 9 bases, J lost 5 bases, and 17 bases stayed unmatched. The CDR3 covers 16 residues. The CDR3 region has the DNA TGTGCCAGCACCCAGGGGGCGAGCGGTTCACGAACTGAAGCTTTCTTT. It encodes CASTQGASGSRTEAFF.

This chain joins TRBV24-1 and TRBJ2-5; 12 bases agree with TRBD2. Germline CDR1 KGHDR, CDR2 SFDVKD. The CDR3 spans 13 residues. Trimming cost V 7 bases and J 4 bases; bases outside gene matches: 0. The CDR3 DNA sequence: TGTGCCACCAGACTAGCGGGGGGAGAGACCCAGTACTTC. The encoded protein is CATRLAGGETQYF.

This clonotype was seen only a few times. For the CDR3, the DNA is TGCAGCGTTGTGGAGGGACAGACCTATGGCTACACCTTC. It encodes CSVVEGQTYGYTF. The chain is built from TRBV29-1 and TRBJ1-2; 7 bases fit TRBD1. With V trimmed by 4 bases and J by 4 bases, 6 bases remained unmatched. CDR1 is SQVTM, CDR2 ANQGSEA, per germline. The CDR3 has 13 residues.

The V and J genes are TRBV24-1 and TRBJ1-5; weak D call: TRBD1 (6 bases). This CDR3 spans 20 amino acids. Trimming cost V 0 bases and J 2 bases, with 22 bases left between them. Looked up from germline, CDR1 is KGHDR and CDR2 is SFDVKD. The CDR3 reads CATSDLPTGTQKEGNQPQHF. CDR3 sequence (DNA): TGTGCCACCAGTGATTTGCCCACCGGGACACAAAAGGAGGGCAATCAGCCCCAGCATTTT.

This clonotype was detected many times. The rearrangement joins TRBV7-9 to TRBJ2-5; 7 bases line up with TRBD1. Trimming at V came to 5 bases and at J to 5 bases, leaving 11 bases not matched to a gene. The CDR3 contains 15 residues. Germline CDR1 is SEHNR and CDR2 is FQNEAQ (reference sequence). The CDR3 DNA is TGTGCCAGCAGCCCAGACAGGGTAATAAAGGAGACCCAGTACTTC. Amino acid sequence: CASSPDRVIKETQYF.

There are many counts of this clonotype. The chain recombines TRBV10-3 with TRBJ2-7; 10 bases align to TRBD1. Trimming at V came to 7 bases and at J to 4 bases, leaving 4 bases not matched to a gene. Germline lookup yields CDR1 ENHRY and CDR2 SYGVKD. The CDR3 contains 13 residues. DNA of the CDR3: TGTGCCATCACCGAGGACAGGGGGTACGAGCAGTACTTC. Protein product: CAITEDRGYEQYF.